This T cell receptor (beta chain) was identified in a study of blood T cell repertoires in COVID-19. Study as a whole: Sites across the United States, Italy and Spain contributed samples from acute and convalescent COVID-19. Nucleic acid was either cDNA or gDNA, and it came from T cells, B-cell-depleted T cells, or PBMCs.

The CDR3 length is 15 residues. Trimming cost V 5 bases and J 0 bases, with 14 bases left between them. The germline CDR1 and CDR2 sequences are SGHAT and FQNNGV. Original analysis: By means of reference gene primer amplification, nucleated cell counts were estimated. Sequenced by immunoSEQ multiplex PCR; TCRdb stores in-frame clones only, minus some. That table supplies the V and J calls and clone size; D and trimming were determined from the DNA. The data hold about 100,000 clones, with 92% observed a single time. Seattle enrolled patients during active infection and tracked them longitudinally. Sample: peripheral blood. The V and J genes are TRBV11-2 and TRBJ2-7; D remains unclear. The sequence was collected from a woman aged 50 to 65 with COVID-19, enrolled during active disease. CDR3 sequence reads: CASSPTPRSSYEQYF. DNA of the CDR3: TGTGCCAGCAGCCCGACTCCCCGAAGCTCCTACGAGCAGTACTTC.